The T cell receptor beta chain under discussion was sequenced for a study of Ad26.COV2.S vaccination and SARS-CoV-2 variants. About the study: By the intramuscular route, Ad26.COV2.S was given once, or twice 56 days apart. Regarding the study as a whole: Vaccinees showed greater spike-specific TCR breadth than placebo recipients.

Treatment given: over 15 received Ad26.COV2.S at low or high dose, single or two shots; roughly 5 received placebo; per-sample allocation not given. Sampling occurred on day 63 after the first vaccine or placebo injection. Donation came from an adult in Boston who was aged 18-55 years. It was Wuhan-strain SARS-CoV-2 spike that the Ad26 vaccine vector expressed. As regards this clone: As yet, its antigen is unknown.

This table comes from immunoSEQ multiplex PCR, and its TCRdb copy is limited to in-frame clones, with some not included. This sample has about 680,000 clones, with approximately 88% found just once. The CDR3 spans 14 residues. V lost 4 bases and J lost 4; bases outside the gene matches: 6. CDR1 is SQVTM, CDR2 ANQGSEA, per germline. The sequence came from a person between 18 and 59 years old who received the Ad26.COV2.S COVID-19 vaccine or a placebo. The J gene is TRBJ2-1, the V gene TRBV29-1; 8 bases align to TRBD2. This material consisted of peripheral blood, taken in a trial of Ad26.COV2.S vaccine versus placebo. CDR3 amino acids: CSVGSGLVYNEQFF. The CDR3 bases are TGCAGCGTTGGTTCGGGACTAGTATACAATGAGCAGTTCTTC.